Listed below are T cell receptor beta chains from one sample, sequenced in a study of radiotherapy plus CTLA-4 blockade in lung cancer. Data came from immunoSEQ multiplex PCR; TCRdb stores just in-frame clones and leaves some out. This repertoire shows approximately 100,000 clones, 75% to 85% found once; its top ten account for nearly 3.5%. This specimen was peripheral blood, taken from a patient treated with radiotherapy plus ipilimumab. These receptors originate from a human donor with non-small cell lung cancer who had a partial response to radiotherapy plus ipilimumab. CDR3s include the opening cysteine and the closing phenylalanine or tryptophan. D genes are given only for firm matches. Some rows mark clone size as missing; the rest say once, few, many or name a class of expanded clone.

V gene	J gene	D gene	clone size	CDR3 length	CDR3 protein	CDR3 DNA
TRBV27	TRBJ1-1	.	.	13	CASRQGPNTEAFF	TGTGCCAGCAGACAGGGACCGAACACTGAAGCTTTCTTT
TRBV15	TRBJ2-2	.	.	15	CATSRSREYTGELFF	TGTGCCACCAGCAGAAGCCGGGAGTACACCGGGGAGCTGTTTTTT
TRBV4-1	TRBJ2-3	TRBD2	.	17	CASSQRASGRGTDTQYF	TGCGCCAGCAGCCAGCGAGCTAGCGGGAGAGGGACAGATACGCAGTATTTT
TRBV10-1	TRBJ2-7	TRBD1	.	15	CASSVQGASWYEQYF	TGCGCCAGCAGTGTACAGGGGGCCTCCTGGTACGAGCAGTACTTC
TRBV27	TRBJ2-4	.	.	16	CASSFRPPSRSDIQYF	TGTGCCAGCAGCTTCCGGCCACCGTCCAGGTCCGACATTCAGTACTTC
TRBV5-4	TRBJ2-4	.	.	14	CASSLGVAENIQYF	TGTGCCAGCAGCTTGGGGGTAGCGGAAAACATTCAGTACTTC
TRBV6-5	TRBJ2-5	TRBD1	.	13	CASSDRGQETQYF	TGTGCCAGCAGTGACAGGGGACAAGAGACCCAGTACTTC
TRBV28	TRBJ2-5	.	.	13	CASSSDARETQYF	TGTGCCAGCAGTTCTGATGCCCGGGAGACCCAGTACTTC
TRBV27	TRBJ2-5	.	.	15	CASNGLHRDQETQYF	TGTGCCAGCAACGGACTCCACAGGGATCAAGAGACCCAGTACTTC
TRBV28	TRBJ1-3	.	.	12	CASGSSGNTIYF	TGTGCCAGCGGGAGCTCTGGAAACACCATATATTTT
TRBV19	TRBJ2-7	TRBD2	.	19	CASSIVLGLAGSQTYEQYF	TGTGCCAGTAGTATCGTTCTAGGGCTAGCGGGCTCGCAAACCTACGAGCAGTACTTC
TRBV19	TRBJ1-1	.	.	18	CASSMTVGARDPYTEAFF	TGTGCCAGTAGTATGACCGTGGGCGCGAGAGACCCGTACACTGAAGCTTTCTTT
TRBV25-1	TRBJ1-1	.	once	14	CASSSLEREGLAFF	TGTGCCAGCAGTTCTCTCGAGAGGGAGGGCTTAGCTTTCTTT
TRBV19	TRBJ2-1	.	.	14	CASSTSGTYNEQFF	TGTGCCAGTAGTACCTCCGGGACCTACAATGAGCAGTTCTTC
TRBV27	TRBJ2-3	.	.	15	CASRGAGMSTDTQYF	TGTGCCAGCAGGGGGGCAGGGATGAGCACAGATACGCAGTATTTT
TRBV18	TRBJ1-6	.	.	14	CASSPGGKDSPLHF	TGTGCCAGCTCACCAGGGGGCAAAGATTCACCCCTCCACTTT
TRBV4-1	TRBJ2-7	.	few	14	CASSQALGVYEQYF	TGCGCCAGCAGCCAGGCGTTGGGCGTCTACGAGCAGTACTTC
TRBV27	TRBJ2-7	TRBD1	.	14	CASSRQGVNYEQYF	TGTGCCAGCAGTCGACAGGGGGTCAACTACGAGCAGTACTTC
TRBV19	TRBJ2-1	.	.	13	CATGEDQRTEQFF	TGTGCCACTGGGGAGGATCAGCGCACTGAGCAGTTCTTC
TRBV5-1	TRBJ2-1	TRBD2	.	15	CASKTGTSSYNEQFF	TGCGCCAGCAAAACCGGGACTAGCTCCTACAATGAGCAGTTCTTC
TRBV11-2	TRBJ2-1	TRBD2	.	15	CASSGGLAQYNEQFF	TGTGCCAGCAGCGGGGGACTAGCTCAATACAATGAGCAGTTCTTC
TRBV11-2	TRBJ2-2	.	.	14	CASSRRGRGEELFF	TGTGCCAGCAGCCGGCGTGGGCGGGGCGAAGAGCTGTTTTTT
TRBV28	TRBJ1-1	TRBD1	.	13	CASSLYGTGEAFF	TGTGCCAGCAGTTTGTACGGGACAGGCGAAGCTTTCTTT
TRBV25-1	TRBJ2-1	.	.	16	CASSATFYGSYNEQFF	TGTGCCAGCAGTGCCACTTTTTATGGCTCCTACAATGAGCAGTTCTTC
TRBV28	TRBJ2-7	TRBD2	few	14	CASTRSGSRREQYF	TGTGCCAGCACCCGGAGCGGGAGCCGAAGGGAGCAGTACTTC
TRBV7-8	TRBJ2-7	TRBD1	.	16	CASSKGGGTGFYEQYF	TGTGCCAGCAGCAAAGGGGGGGGGACAGGGTTCTACGAGCAGTACTTC
TRBV7-6	TRBJ2-1	TRBD2	.	17	CASSPYGTSGMNNEQFF	TGTGCCAGCAGCCCCTACGGGACTAGCGGGATGAACAATGAGCAGTTCTTC
TRBV9	TRBJ1-2	.	.	15	CASSVGQGSGYGYTF	TGTGCCAGCAGCGTAGGCCAGGGGTCTGGCTATGGCTACACCTTC
TRBV19	TRBJ2-7	TRBD2	once	14	CASSNRDGGYEQYF	TGTGCCAGTAGTAACCGGGACGGGGGGTACGAGCAGTACTTC
TRBV5-1	TRBJ2-3	.	.	14	CASSLGGLTDTQYF	TGCGCCAGCAGCTTGGGCGGGCTGACAGATACGCAGTATTTT
TRBV5-1	TRBJ2-5	TRBD1	.	15	CASSTGTGREETQYF	TGCGCCAGCAGCACCGGGACAGGGAGGGAAGAGACCCAGTACTTC
TRBV28	TRBJ1-2	.	.	13	CASTQGKDYGYTF	TGTGCCAGCACTCAGGGGAAGGACTATGGCTACACCTTC
TRBV4-2	TRBJ1-2	TRBD1	.	16	CASSPAGTGANYGYTF	TGTGCCAGCAGCCCAGCAGGGACAGGGGCTAACTATGGCTACACCTTC
TRBV7-9	TRBJ1-5	.	once	14	CASSVGDIYQPQHF	TGTGCCAGCAGCGTAGGGGACATCTATCAGCCCCAGCATTTT
TRBV7-3	TRBJ2-2	TRBD2	once	16	CASSFTGTSGTGELFF	TGTGCCAGCAGCTTCACCGGGACTAGCGGGACCGGGGAGCTGTTTTTT
TRBV2	TRBJ2-1	.	once	14	CASSLDGGYNEQFF	TGTGCCAGCAGTCTGGACGGGGGATACAATGAGCAGTTCTTC
TRBV10-2	TRBJ2-3	.	.	14	CASNRGRPTDTQYF	TGCGCCAGCAATCGGGGGAGGCCCACAGATACGCAGTATTTT
TRBV29-1	TRBJ1-1	.	.	12	CSVSRGNTEAFF	TGCAGCGTTTCCAGGGGGAACACTGAAGCTTTCTTT
TRBV18	TRBJ1-2	.	once	14	CASSPSIENYGYTF	TGTGCCAGCTCACCCTCGATAGAGAACTATGGCTACACCTTC
TRBV2	TRBJ1-5	.	.	15	CASSAQGTRGQPQHF	TGTGCCAGCAGTGCGCAGGGGACACGAGGCCAGCCCCAGCATTTT
TRBV5-1	TRBJ1-1	.	.	14	CASSDPSGGTEAFF	TGCGCCAGCTCAGACCCGAGCGGGGGGACTGAAGCTTTCTTT
TRBV10-3	TRBJ2-1	TRBD2	.	17	CAISRGLAGVAYNEQFF	TGTGCCATCAGCCGGGGACTAGCGGGAGTGGCCTACAATGAGCAGTTCTTC
TRBV18	TRBJ2-2	.	.	16	CASSLQGTANTGELFF	TGTGCCAGCTCGCTCCAGGGGACCGCTAACACCGGGGAGCTGTTTTTT
TRBV5-1	TRBJ2-7	TRBD2	.	15	CASSLEPSGAYEQYF	TGCGCCAGCAGCTTAGAGCCTAGCGGGGCATACGAGCAGTACTTC
TRBV30	TRBJ1-4	.	.	15	CAWSAPPGKEGKTVF	TGTGCCTGGAGTGCCCCCCCAGGGAAAGAAGGAAAAACTGTTTTT
TRBV5-4	TRBJ2-3	.	.	16	CASSRPGSGATDTQYF	TGTGCCAGCAGCCGCCCCGGCAGCGGAGCCACAGATACGCAGTATTTT
TRBV5-4	TRBJ2-5	.	.	15	CASTPEGLGQETQYF	TGTGCCAGCACCCCGGAGGGTTTGGGCCAAGAGACCCAGTACTTC
TRBV30	TRBJ2-1	.	.	12	CAWSGRYNGQFF	TGTGCCTGGAGTGGCAGATACAATGGGCAGTTCTTC
TRBV5-4	TRBJ2-3	.	.	14	CASSAGLLTDTQYF	TGTGCCAGCAGCGCGGGACTCCTAACAGATACGCAGTATTTT
TRBV27	TRBJ2-7	.	.	12	CASSPSLDEQYF	TGTGCCAGCAGCCCTTCACTAGACGAGCAGTACTTC
TRBV28	TRBJ1-1	TRBD1	.	13	CASSGTADKEAFF	TGTGCCAGCAGCGGGACAGCCGATAAAGAAGCTTTCTTT
TRBV5-4	TRBJ1-2	TRBD1	few	15	CASSSRDRGPTGYTF	TGTGCCAGCAGCTCTCGGGACAGGGGCCCAACGGGCTACACCTTC
TRBV9	TRBJ2-2	TRBD1	.	16	CASSPQGTGYTGELFF	TGTGCCAGCAGCCCCCAGGGGACAGGGTACACCGGGGAGCTGTTTTTT
TRBV5-6	TRBJ1-1	TRBD1	.	13	CASSPTGETEAFF	TGTGCCAGCAGCCCTACAGGGGAGACTGAAGCTTTCTTT